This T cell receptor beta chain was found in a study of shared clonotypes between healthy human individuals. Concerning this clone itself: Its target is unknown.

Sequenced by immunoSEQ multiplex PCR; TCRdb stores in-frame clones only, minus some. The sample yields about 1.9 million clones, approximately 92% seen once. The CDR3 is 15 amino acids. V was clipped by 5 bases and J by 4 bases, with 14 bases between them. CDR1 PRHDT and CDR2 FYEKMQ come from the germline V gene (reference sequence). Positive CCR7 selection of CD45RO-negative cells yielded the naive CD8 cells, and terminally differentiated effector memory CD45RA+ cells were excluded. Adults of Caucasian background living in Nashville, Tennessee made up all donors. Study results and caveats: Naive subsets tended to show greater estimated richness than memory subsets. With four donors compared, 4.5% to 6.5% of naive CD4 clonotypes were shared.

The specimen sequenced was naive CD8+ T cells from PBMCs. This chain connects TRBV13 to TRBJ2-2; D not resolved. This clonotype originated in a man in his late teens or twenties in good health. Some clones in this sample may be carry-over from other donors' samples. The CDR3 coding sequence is TGTGCCAGCAGCCCCGCGGCCAGGAGCACCGGGGAGCTGTTTTTT. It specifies CASSPAARSTGELFF.